This T cell receptor (beta chain) was obtained from a study of blood T cell repertoires in COVID-19. Study in general: The cDNA or gDNA used as material had been derived from T cells, B-cell-depleted T cells, or PBMCs.

Patients of the Seattle cohort, enrolled during active infection, were followed longitudinally. CDR1 is SGHRS, CDR2 YFSETQ, per germline. Trimming removed 4 bases from V and 0 bases from J, with 14 bases in between. This CDR3 has 16 residues. In the original processing: The authors estimated nucleated cell counts from reference gene primer amplification. Sequenced by immunoSEQ multiplex PCR; TCRdb stores in-frame clones only, minus some. The V and J calls and the clone size are those of that table, but D and trimming were determined from the DNA. Among 70,000 or so clones, approximately 73% were seen once, and the ten largest hold about 15%.

The origin of this receptor is a man aged 55 to 70 with COVID-19, enrolled during active disease. The sample comprised peripheral blood. V is TRBV5-1 and J is TRBJ1-3; D perhaps matches TRBD1 (5 bases). The CDR3 nucleotides read TGCGCCAGCAGCCCCCAGGGTACCGTCTCTGGAAACACCATATATTTT. It specifies CASSPQGTVSGNTIYF.